The entry below describes one T cell receptor beta chain. The junction departs from germline at one end; a sequencing error may be responsible. TCRdb's copy holds only in-frame clones and misses some; the assay was immunoSEQ multiplex PCR. The data show 150,000 or so clones, around 80% seen once. This entry belongs to a study of blood T cell repertoires in COVID-19. The germline V gene has CDR1 ENHRY and CDR2 SYGVKD. This CDR3 is built from 14 residues. This chain connects TRBV10-3 to TRBJ1-2, with 12 bases matching TRBD1. The origin of this receptor is a human donor with acute or convalescent COVID-19. The donor label of this sample is uncertain. The sequencing sample was made of peripheral blood. This CDR3 reads CAISEGTGGDWKIF. CDR3 DNA: TGTGCCATCAGTGAAGGGACAGGGGGCGACTGGAAGATCTTC.